This T cell receptor beta chain appears in the sequencing data of a study of T cell clonotyping in hematopoietic cell transplantation. Time point specified: recipient sample about 28 days before transplant, after cytoreduction. Blood collection times were about day -28 and days 30, 100, 180 posttransplant. Between the trimmed V and J ends, which lost 7 bases and 4 bases, there was a span of 11 bases. This CDR3 region has 12 residues. CDR1 and CDR2 from the germline V gene are MDHEN and SYDVKM. The study's findings and limits: Recipient TCR diversity dropped after transplant; expanded clonotypes rose from day 30 to 180.

This table comes from immunoSEQ multiplex PCR, and its TCRdb copy is limited to in-frame clones, with some not included. The table lists about 45,000 clones, around 83% of them singletons. Concerning this clone itself: The antigen remains unidentified.

Specimen: peripheral blood mononuclear cells, collected before stem cell transplant. The chain is built from TRBV28 and TRBJ2-7; maybe TRBD1 (6 bases). The TCR sequence derives from a man in his fifties or sixties with myelodysplastic syndrome. Some clones in this sample may be carry-over from other donors' samples. The CDR3 here is CASNRERYEQYF. The CDR3 DNA follows: TGTGCCAGCAACAGGGAAAGGTACGAGCAGTACTTC.